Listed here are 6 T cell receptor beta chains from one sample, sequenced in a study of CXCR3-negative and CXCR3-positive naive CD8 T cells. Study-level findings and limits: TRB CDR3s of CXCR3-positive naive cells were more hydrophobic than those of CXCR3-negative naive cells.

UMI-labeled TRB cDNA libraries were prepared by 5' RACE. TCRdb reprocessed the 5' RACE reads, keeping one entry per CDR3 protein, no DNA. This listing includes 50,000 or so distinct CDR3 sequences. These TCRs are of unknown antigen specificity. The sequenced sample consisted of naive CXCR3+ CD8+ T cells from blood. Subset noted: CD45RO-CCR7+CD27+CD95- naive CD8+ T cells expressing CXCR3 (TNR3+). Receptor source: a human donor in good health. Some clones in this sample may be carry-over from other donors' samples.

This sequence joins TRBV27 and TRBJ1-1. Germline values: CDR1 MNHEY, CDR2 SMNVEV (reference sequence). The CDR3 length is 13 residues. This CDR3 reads CASSLLPHTEAFF.

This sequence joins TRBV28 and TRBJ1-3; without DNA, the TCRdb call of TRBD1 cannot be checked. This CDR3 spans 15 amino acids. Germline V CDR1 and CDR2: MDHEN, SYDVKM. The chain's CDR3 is CASRDRSHTGNTIYF.

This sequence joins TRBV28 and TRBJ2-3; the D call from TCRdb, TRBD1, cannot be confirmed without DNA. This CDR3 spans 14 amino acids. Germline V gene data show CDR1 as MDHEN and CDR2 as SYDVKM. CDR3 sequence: CASQRTGRGDTQYF.

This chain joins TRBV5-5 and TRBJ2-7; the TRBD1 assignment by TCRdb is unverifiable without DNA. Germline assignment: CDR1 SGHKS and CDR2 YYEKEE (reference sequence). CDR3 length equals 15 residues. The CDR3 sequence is CASSPGTGMAYEQYF.

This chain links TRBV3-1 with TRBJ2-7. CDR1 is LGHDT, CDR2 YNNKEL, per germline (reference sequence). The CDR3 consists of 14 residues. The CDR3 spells CASSPSGRPYEQYF.

The CDR3 here is CASSPGTLSEQYF. V usage is TRBV27 and J usage is TRBJ2-7; the D call of TRBD2 rests on TCRdb alone, since no DNA is present to check it. The CDR3 has 13 amino acids. Germline V gene data show CDR1 as MNHEY and CDR2 as SMNVEV (reference sequence).